This is a list of T cell receptor beta chains from one sample in a study of OX40 agonist ivuxolimab in advanced cancers. Repertoires were generated with immunoSEQ multiplex PCR, while TCRdb's copy carries only in-frame clones and drops some. The table records about 76,000 clones, about 85% of them present only once. The sample in question was CD4+ or CD8+ T cells sorted from blood, obtained in a trial of the OX40 agonist ivuxolimab. The receptors come from an adult with an advanced solid tumor such as melanoma, head and neck, liver or kidney cancer. CDR3s include the opening cysteine and the closing phenylalanine or tryptophan. Fields, in order: clone size, D gene, V gene, J gene, CDR3 protein, CDR3 DNA. The D gene is left open where the match is weak. The size field is filled for only some rows; it gives once, few, many or a size class.

clone_size: NA
d_call: TRBD1
v_call: TRBV4-3
j_call: TRBJ1-6
cdr3_aa: CASSQAPTGGGSPLHF
cdr3_nt: TGCGCCAGCAGCCAAGCCCCCACAGGGGGTGGCTCACCCCTCCACTTT

clone_size: NA
d_call: TRBD1
v_call: TRBV7-9
j_call: TRBJ1-4
cdr3_aa: CASSALQGATNEKLFF
cdr3_nt: TGTGCCAGCAGCGCGCTACAGGGGGCAACTAATGAAAAACTGTTTTTT

clone_size: NA
d_call: NA
v_call: TRBV19
j_call: TRBJ1-4
cdr3_aa: CASSIGTTNEKLFF
cdr3_nt: TGTGCCAGTAGTATCGGGACAACTAATGAAAAACTGTTTTTT

clone_size: NA
d_call: TRBD2
v_call: TRBV19
j_call: TRBJ2-1
cdr3_aa: CASSPRTSGSMDEQFF
cdr3_nt: TGTGCCAGTAGTCCACGGACTAGCGGGAGTATGGATGAGCAGTTCTTC

clone_size: NA
d_call: TRBD2
v_call: TRBV5-4
j_call: TRBJ2-5
cdr3_aa: CASSSGLAGLYF
cdr3_nt: TGTGCCAGCAGCTCCGGACTAGCGGGACTGTACTTC

clone_size: NA
d_call: NA
v_call: TRBV28
j_call: TRBJ1-4
cdr3_aa: CASSTLPATNEKLFF
cdr3_nt: TGTGCCAGCAGTACTCTGCCGGCAACTAATGAAAAACTGTTTTTT

clone_size: NA
d_call: NA
v_call: TRBV7-3
j_call: TRBJ1-1
cdr3_aa: CASSSYGGTEAFF
cdr3_nt: TGTGCCAGCAGCTCATACGGGGGTACTGAAGCTTTCTTT

clone_size: NA
d_call: NA
v_call: TRBV5-5
j_call: TRBJ1-1
cdr3_aa: CASSLDTEAFF
cdr3_nt: TGTGCCAGCAGCTTGGATACTGAAGCTTTCTTT

clone_size: once
d_call: TRBD1
v_call: TRBV30
j_call: TRBJ1-5
cdr3_aa: CAWSPPGQRDQPQHF
cdr3_nt: TGTGCCTGGAGTCCACCGGGACAGAGAGATCAGCCCCAGCATTTT

clone_size: NA
d_call: NA
v_call: TRBV4-1
j_call: TRBJ2-3
cdr3_aa: CASSVSGTPSTDTQYF
cdr3_nt: TGCGCCAGCAGCGTATCCGGGACACCGAGCACAGATACGCAGTATTTT

clone_size: NA
d_call: TRBD2
v_call: TRBV30
j_call: TRBJ2-3
cdr3_aa: CACNSGGRWLDTQYF
cdr3_nt: TGTGCCTGTAATAGCGGGGGACGGTGGTTGGATACGCAGTATTTT

clone_size: few
d_call: NA
v_call: TRBV19
j_call: TRBJ2-7
cdr3_aa: CASSRGLQGVGYEQYF
cdr3_nt: TGTGCCAGTAGTCGAGGGTTGCAAGGTGTGGGCTACGAGCAGTACTTC

clone_size: NA
d_call: TRBD1
v_call: TRBV28
j_call: TRBJ1-1
cdr3_aa: CASSPARGQGVEAFF
cdr3_nt: TGTGCCAGCAGTCCCGCCCGTGGACAGGGGGTCGAAGCTTTCTTT

clone_size: NA
d_call: TRBD1
v_call: TRBV19
j_call: TRBJ1-2
cdr3_aa: CASSTGQGIYGYTF
cdr3_nt: TGTGCCAGTAGTACCGGACAGGGGATCTATGGCTACACCTTC

clone_size: NA
d_call: NA
v_call: TRBV14
j_call: TRBJ2-7
cdr3_aa: CASSFSYEQYF
cdr3_nt: TGTGCCAGCAGTTTCTCCTACGAGCAGTACTTC

clone_size: NA
d_call: TRBD1
v_call: TRBV18
j_call: TRBJ2-2
cdr3_aa: CASSPQITGGSTGELFF
cdr3_nt: TGTGCCAGCTCACCACAGATAACAGGGGGCTCGACCGGGGAGCTGTTTTTT

clone_size: few
d_call: TRBD2
v_call: TRBV7-2
j_call: TRBJ2-5
cdr3_aa: CASSPPAGGQETQYF
cdr3_nt: TGTGCCAGCAGCCCCCCAGCGGGGGGCCAAGAGACCCAGTACTTC

clone_size: NA
d_call: NA
v_call: TRBV27
j_call: TRBJ2-3
cdr3_aa: CASSLSRTTDTQYF
cdr3_nt: TGTGCCAGCAGTTTATCCCGGACCACAGATACGCAGTATTTT

clone_size: NA
d_call: NA
v_call: TRBV10-3
j_call: TRBJ2-3
cdr3_aa: CAISESIDRGDTQYF
cdr3_nt: TGTGCCATCAGTGAGTCAATAGACCGGGGCGATACGCAGTATTTT

clone_size: NA
d_call: NA
v_call: TRBV7-6
j_call: TRBJ2-1
cdr3_aa: CASSLRDTWFF
cdr3_nt: TGTGCCAGCAGCTTAAGGGATACATGGTTCTTC

clone_size: NA
d_call: NA
v_call: TRBV11-2
j_call: TRBJ2-1
cdr3_aa: CASSLLGREQFF
cdr3_nt: TGTGCCAGCAGCCTTCTAGGGCGCGAGCAGTTCTTC

clone_size: NA
d_call: NA
v_call: TRBV14
j_call: TRBJ1-4
cdr3_aa: CASSQDPRGYRSF
cdr3_nt: TGTGCCAGCAGCCAAGATCCTAGGGGGTACAGATCGTTT

clone_size: NA
d_call: TRBD2
v_call: TRBV9
j_call: TRBJ2-2
cdr3_aa: CASSALPGLAGGNTGELFF
cdr3_nt: TGTGCCAGCAGCGCCCTACCGGGACTAGCGGGAGGGAACACCGGGGAGCTGTTTTTT

clone_size: NA
d_call: NA
v_call: TRBV5-1
j_call: TRBJ2-1
cdr3_aa: CASSLRDNEQFF
cdr3_nt: TGCGCCAGCAGCTTGCGAGACAATGAGCAGTTCTTC

clone_size: NA
d_call: TRBD1
v_call: TRBV19
j_call: TRBJ1-2
cdr3_aa: CASSIEGTSTGYDGYTF
cdr3_nt: TGTGCCAGTAGTATAGAGGGGACCTCGACAGGGTACGATGGCTACACCTTC

clone_size: NA
d_call: NA
v_call: TRBV9
j_call: TRBJ2-2
cdr3_aa: CASSVSSGSHTGELFF
cdr3_nt: TGTGCCAGCAGCGTATCGTCGGGGTCTCACACCGGGGAGCTGTTTTTT

clone_size: NA
d_call: TRBD2
v_call: TRBV6-6
j_call: TRBJ2-3
cdr3_aa: CASQAGGSTDTQYF
cdr3_nt: TGTGCCAGCCAGGCGGGGGGAAGCACAGATACGCAGTATTTT

clone_size: few
d_call: NA
v_call: TRBV10-3
j_call: TRBJ2-5
cdr3_aa: CAIRGDQETQYF
cdr3_nt: TGTGCCATCAGAGGGGACCAAGAGACCCAGTACTTC

clone_size: NA
d_call: TRBD2
v_call: TRBV27
j_call: TRBJ2-2
cdr3_aa: CASNRGGRARATGELFF
cdr3_nt: TGTGCCAGCAATCGGGGCGGGAGGGCCCGGGCCACCGGGGAGCTGTTTTTT

clone_size: NA
d_call: NA
v_call: TRBV5-1
j_call: TRBJ2-7
cdr3_aa: CASSLGLVTYEQYF
cdr3_nt: TGCGCCAGCAGCTTGGGTTTAGTGACCTACGAGCAGTACTTC

clone_size: once
d_call: NA
v_call: TRBV7-9
j_call: TRBJ1-3
cdr3_aa: CASSFLSETSGNTIYF
cdr3_nt: TGTGCCAGCAGCTTTTTGTCAGAAACTTCTGGAAACACCATATATTTT

clone_size: NA
d_call: NA
v_call: TRBV30
j_call: TRBJ2-7
cdr3_aa: CAWSVQGYEQYF
cdr3_nt: TGTGCCTGGAGTGTTCAAGGCTACGAGCAGTACTTC

clone_size: NA
d_call: NA
v_call: TRBV6-1
j_call: TRBJ1-6
cdr3_aa: CASSFRDTEGSPLHF
cdr3_nt: TGTGCCAGCAGTTTCCGGGACACCGAAGGGTCACCCCTCCACTTT

clone_size: NA
d_call: TRBD1
v_call: TRBV5-4
j_call: TRBJ2-7
cdr3_aa: CASSPGTGGASGGTYEQYF
cdr3_nt: TGTGCCAGCAGCCCGGGGACAGGGGGCGCGAGCGGGGGTACCTACGAGCAGTACTTC

clone_size: NA
d_call: TRBD2
v_call: TRBV7-6
j_call: TRBJ2-7
cdr3_aa: CASSPWTSGNYEQYF
cdr3_nt: TGTGCCAGCAGCCCCTGGACTAGCGGGAACTACGAGCAGTACTTC

clone_size: NA
d_call: NA
v_call: TRBV6-5
j_call: TRBJ2-7
cdr3_aa: CASSYSRVYEQYF
cdr3_nt: TGTGCCAGCAGTTACAGCAGGGTCTACGAGCAGTACTTC

clone_size: NA
d_call: TRBD2
v_call: TRBV5-1
j_call: TRBJ2-3
cdr3_aa: CASSLSGSLGTDTQYF
cdr3_nt: TGCGCCAGCAGCCTGAGCGGGAGCCTCGGCACAGATACGCAGTATTTT

clone_size: NA
d_call: TRBD1
v_call: TRBV27
j_call: TRBJ1-2
cdr3_aa: CASSSGTANYGYTF
cdr3_nt: TGTGCCAGCAGCAGCGGGACAGCTAACTATGGCTACACCTTC

clone_size: NA
d_call: TRBD1
v_call: TRBV7-8
j_call: TRBJ2-7
cdr3_aa: CASSLAPGQDYEQYF
cdr3_nt: TGTGCCAGCAGCTTAGCGCCCGGACAGGACTACGAGCAGTACTTC

clone_size: NA
d_call: NA
v_call: TRBV5-1
j_call: TRBJ2-3
cdr3_aa: CASSLRDSTDTQYF
cdr3_nt: TGCGCCAGCAGCTTGAGGGACAGCACAGATACGCAGTATTTT

clone_size: NA
d_call: NA
v_call: TRBV5-3
j_call: TRBJ2-3
cdr3_aa: CARSLVVTSTDTQYF
cdr3_nt: TGTGCCAGAAGCTTGGTTGTTACTAGCACAGATACGCAGTATTTT

clone_size: once
d_call: NA
v_call: TRBV19
j_call: TRBJ2-1
cdr3_aa: CASSITGSSYNEQFF
cdr3_nt: TGTGCCAGTAGTATAACAGGAAGCTCCTACAATGAGCAGTTCTTC

clone_size: NA
d_call: TRBD2
v_call: TRBV7-3
j_call: TRBJ2-5
cdr3_aa: CASSPRSGSQETQYF
cdr3_nt: TGTGCCAGCAGCCCCCGTAGCGGGAGTCAAGAGACCCAGTACTTC